This TCR beta chain originates from a study of CD8 T cells in Susac syndrome. This CDR3 has 19 amino acids. Deletions cut 1 base from V and 0 bases from J, with 19 bases between. The germline CDR1 and CDR2 sequences are LGHDT and YNNKEL (reference sequence). After extraction with the RNeasy kit, about 0.5 to 1 ug of the RNA was reverse transcribed using random hexamers. An immunoSEQ multiplex PCR generated amplified TCR beta CDR3 products spanning 54 Vbeta and 13 Jbeta. TCRdb recomputed calls from the immunoSEQ multiplex PCR reads with MiXCR, one row per CDR3 protein. In the table there are about 210,000 distinct CDR3 sequences, 95% of which are singletons. About this clonotype itself: What it recognizes is unknown.

Study-level findings and limits: It was acknowledged in the study that its TCR sequencing and HLA analysis involved a relatively small number of individuals.

The multiple sclerosis control cohort comprised treatment-naive individuals presenting with stable or active relapsing-remitting disease. Negative isolation yielded the CD8+ and CD4+ T cells, while FACS enriched the TEMRA cells. The sequencing sample was made of CD4+ T cells from PBMCs. The TCR originated in a human donor with multiple sclerosis. The rearrangement uses TRBV3-1 and TRBJ1-5, with D unresolved. CDR3 region: CASSQGLGIGSYSNQPQHF. DNA of the CDR3: TGTGCCAGCAGCCAAGGTCTAGGGATCGGGTCATATAGCAATCAGCCCCAGCATTTT.